The rows below give T cell receptor beta chains drawn from one sample of a study of T cell clusters in autoimmune cytopenias. TCRdb re-analyzed the multiplex PCR reads; it lists each CDR3 protein once, without DNA. This sample's table has some 8,400 distinct CDR3 sequences. Sequencing was performed on peripheral blood. The receptors originated from a human donor with an autoimmune cytopenia or autoimmune hepatitis (not recorded which). Both conserved end residues are part of each CDR3. The size of a clone is reported for some rows only, either as once, few or many, or as a class for expanded clones.

>TRBJ1-4|TRBV5-6|-
CASIQQGATNEKLFF
>TRBJ2-1|TRBV6-5|medium-sized
CASSYRGQGAREQFF
>TRBJ2-1|TRBV19|-
CATSRSGDSYYNEQFF
>TRBJ2-1|TRBV5-4|-
CASSLQGRTYNEQFF
>TRBJ2-2|TRBV11-2|-
CASSRLAGGLNTGELFF
>TRBJ1-1|TRBV29-1|medium-sized
CSALTGYTEAFF
>TRBJ1-5|TRBV11-2|-
CASSLGGQALGQPQHF
>TRBJ1-2|TRBV11-1|-
CASSPGTAYGYTF
>TRBJ1-1|TRBV11-2|-
CASSSQGAYTEAFF
>TRBJ2-7|TRBV20-1|-
CSAPLGPWKQYF
>TRBJ1-1|TRBV5-1|-
CASSRTGTRGTEAFF
>TRBJ2-4|TRBV12-5|-
CASGSGARENIQYF